This section outlines one TCR beta chain sequence together with its context. A read error may account for a junction end that differs from germline. Germline V lookup: CDR1 SQVTM, CDR2 ANQGSEA. CDR3 size: 9 residues. The sample comes from a study of CD8 T cells in Susac syndrome. It was with random hexamers that about 0.45 to 1 ug RNA was reverse transcribed. TCRdb fed the immunoSEQ multiplex PCR reads into MiXCR, producing one record per CDR3 protein. The sample comprises about 190,000 distinct CDR3 sequences, nearly 97% of which are singletons, and approximately 0.1% rests with the top ten. Source material: CD4+ T cells from PBMCs. The chain is built from TRBV29-1 and TRBJ1-2; 7 bases match TRBD1. The origin of this receptor is a human donor with Susac syndrome. CDR3 DNA sequence: TGCAGCGTTGATGCGACAGGGCACTTC. Protein sequence: CSVDATGHF. Based on the CDR3 plus reference TRBV29-1 and TRBJ1-2, the full variable domain is SAVISQKPSRDICQRGTSLTIQCQVDSQVTMMFWYRQQPGQSLTLIATANQGSEATYESGFVIDKFPISRPNLTFSTLTVSNMSPEDSSIYLCSVDATGHFGSGTRLTVV.